This entry lists 17 T cell receptor beta chains sequenced from one sample in a study of cytomegalovirus exposure and HLA in healthy donors. In the PCR, 60 Vbeta and 13 Jbeta primers were used. Profiled with immunoSEQ multiplex PCR; TCRdb holds only in-frame clones, not every one. The sample comprises some 170,000 clones, roughly 79% of which are singletons, and 4.9% rests with the top ten. The sequenced sample consisted of PBMCs. The receptors stem from a young woman in good health and CMV-seropositive.

About this clone itself: The sample contains more than one DNA sequence encoding this CDR3. J is TRBJ1-1 and V is TRBV7-9; D gene unclear. The CDR3 is made up of 13 amino acids. V was clipped by 5 bases and J by 1 base, with 8 bases between them. From germline, CDR1 is SEHNR and CDR2 FQNEAQ (reference sequence). In DNA, the CDR3 is TGTGCCAGCAGCCCTGGAGGGAACACTGAAGCTTTCTTT. Translating gives CASSPGGNTEAFF.

The J gene is TRBJ1-1, the V gene TRBV5-1; no firm D call. This CDR3 region has 17 residues. CDR1 SGHRS and CDR2 YFSETQ come from the germline V gene. The V end was cut by 1 base, the J end by 1 base, with 17 bases between. The CDR3 loop is CASSLTAMGFKNTEAFF. CDR3 nucleotide sequence: TGCGCCAGCAGCTTGACAGCAATGGGTTTTAAGAACACTGAAGCTTTCTTT.

This sequence joins TRBV7-2 and TRBJ2-5; 7 bases align to TRBD2. V lost 0 bases to trimming and J lost 5 bases; unmatched junction nucleotides: 9. This CDR3 region has 16 residues. From germline, CDR1 is SGHTA and CDR2 FQGNSA. For the CDR3, the DNA is TGTGCCAGCAGCTTAGCCCCCTCGGGGGGTTGGGAGACCCAGTACTTC. Translated, it gives CASSLAPSGGWETQYF.

This chain joins TRBV6-5 and TRBJ2-5, with 7 bases identical to TRBD1. Germline V gene sequence: CDR1 MNHEY, CDR2 SVGAGI. This CDR3 is built from 13 residues. Unmatched junction bases numbered 1, after V lost 5 bases and J lost 1 base. CDR3 bases: TGTGCCAGCAGTCGGACAGGCCAAGAGACCCAGTACTTC. Translating gives CASSRTGQETQYF.

The gene calls are TRBV15 and TRBJ2-7, with TRBD2 as a possible D gene (6 bases). From germline, CDR1 is LNHNV and CDR2 YYDKDF (reference sequence). V lost 7 bases and J 7 bases, leaving 20 bases between the germline ends. The CDR3 has 14 amino acids. The DNA for the CDR3 is TGTGCCACCACCCCTAGTCTCGCGGGGCGTGAGCAGTACTTC. This sequence encodes CATTPSLAGREQYF.

The J gene is TRBJ2-1, the V gene TRBV9; maybe TRBD1 (6 bases). This CDR3 is 16 amino acids long. Per germline, CDR1 SGDLS and CDR2 YYNGEE. V lost 3 bases and J 5 bases, leaving 18 bases between the germline ends. This CDR3 is CASSAETGTTDNEQFF. CDR3 bases: TGTGCCAGCAGCGCAGAGACCGGGACAACGGACAATGAGCAGTTCTTC.

The rearrangement links TRBV4-1 to TRBJ2-5; 9 nucleotides line up with TRBD1. The J call may be incorrect, as the DNA end agrees better with TRBJ2-7. Germline V gives CDR1 MGHRA, CDR2 YSYEKL. This CDR3 contains 15 residues. CDR3 nucleotide sequence: TGCGCCAGCAGCCAACCGGGACAGGGCACCTACGAGCAGTACTTC. Translation gives CASSQPGQGTYEQYF.

This chain connects TRBV4-2 to TRBJ1-4, with TRBD1 matching 9 bases. This CDR3 has 16 residues. Per the germline V gene, CDR1 is LGHNA and CDR2 is YNFKEQ. Trimming removed 0 bases from V and 10 bases from J; junction bases left unmatched: 9. CDR3 in amino acids: CASSQDLTGGLGKLFF. The CDR3 nucleotides are TGTGCCAGCAGCCAAGACCTGACAGGGGGGTTAGGAAAACTGTTTTTT.

This clone was seen only a few times. This CDR3 reads CASSEGGGSYEQYF. Written as DNA, the CDR3 is TGTGCCAGCAGTGAGGGGGGGGGCAGCTACGAGCAGTACTTC. The chain links TRBV6-4 to TRBJ2-7; D may be TRBD2 (7 bases). The CDR3 loop spans 14 amino acids. The V gene's germline CDR1 is MRHNA and CDR2 SNTAGT. The V end lost 3 bases, the J end lost 3 bases, and 12 bases lay between the germline ends.

The V call is TRBV6-5, the J call TRBJ2-1; D perhaps matches TRBD2 (5 bases). V was clipped by 0 bases and J by 0 bases, with 9 bases between them. The CDR3 has 16 residues. The germline CDR1 and CDR2 sequences are MNHEY and SVGAGI. In DNA form, the CDR3 reads TGTGCCAGCAGTTACTCGGTTGGGAGCTCCTACAATGAGCAGTTCTTC. It yields the protein CASSYSVGSSYNEQFF.

This chain links TRBV9 with TRBJ1-6, with D tentatively TRBD1 (6 bases). CDR1 and CDR2 (germline): SGDLS, YYNGEE. V was pared by 3 bases and J by 9 bases, with 13 bases between. The CDR3 runs 14 residues. In nucleotides, the CDR3 is TGTGCCAGCAGCGCGGACAGAGGGGGTTCACCCCTCCACTTT. Translation gives CASSADRGGSPLHF.

The J gene is TRBJ2-2, the V gene TRBV19, with 11 nucleotides matching TRBD1. The CDR3 has 15 amino acids. V trimming: 6 bases; J trimming: 3 bases; junction bases outside the gene matches: 3. Germline values: CDR1 LNHDA, CDR2 SQIVND (reference sequence). The CDR3 region is CASRRTGGDTGELFF. The DNA of the CDR3 is TGTGCCAGTAGGCGGACAGGGGGCGACACCGGGGAGCTGTTTTTT.

The chain joins TRBV7-2 to TRBJ2-3; the D is unclear. The CDR3 has 15 residues. Per the germline V gene, CDR1 is SGHTA and CDR2 is FQGNSA. V lost 7 bases and J lost 0, with 14 bases in between. In nucleotides, the CDR3 is TGTGCCAGCACCCCCCTGGCGGTCAGCACAGATACGCAGTATTTT. Translated: CASTPLAVSTDTQYF.

The chain joins TRBV27 to TRBJ2-1; possible D gene TRBD1, 6 bases. CDR1 MNHEY and CDR2 SMNVEV come from the germline V gene (reference sequence). Trimming stripped 4 bases from V and 0 bases from J, with 10 bases between. The CDR3 length is 15 residues. The CDR3 nucleotides read TGTGCCAGCAGTTGGGACACAAGCTCCTACAATGAGCAGTTCTTC. Its protein product is CASSWDTSSYNEQFF.

CDR3 nucleotides: TGCGCCAGCAGTGAGTCGACAGGACTGAACACTGAAGCTTTCTTT. This gives the protein CASSESTGLNTEAFF. The genes are TRBV10-1 and TRBJ1-1; possibly TRBD1 for D (6 bases). The ends were cut back, 0 bases at V and 0 bases at J, with 8 bases in the middle. The CDR3 is 15 residues long. In germline, CDR1 is WNHNN, CDR2 SYGVQD (reference sequence).

V is TRBV9 and J is TRBJ2-2; D unresolved. V lost 0 bases and J lost 7, with 4 bases in between. CDR1 SGDLS and CDR2 YYNGEE come from the germline V gene. The CDR3 is 12 residues long. Here the CDR3 DNA reads TGTGCCAGCAGCGTAGTTAACGGGGAGCTGTTTTTT. The encoded protein is CASSVVNGELFF.

The chain is built from TRBV5-6 and TRBJ1-2; weak D call: TRBD1 (6 bases). Trimming cost V 4 bases and J 7 bases, with 23 bases left between them. Germline assignment: CDR1 SGHDT and CDR2 YYEEEE. This CDR3 spans 16 amino acids. The CDR3 loop is CASSLAMGAGYIGYTF. As DNA, the CDR3 is TGTGCCAGCAGCCTCGCCATGGGGGCCGGGTATATTGGCTACACCTTC.